Below are 11 T cell receptor beta chains sequenced from a single sample in a study of blood T cell repertoires in COVID-19. Using immunoSEQ multiplex PCR, the repertoire was profiled, and TCRdb retains in-frame clones only, with some absent. The top ten clones hold over 2.5% of a sample with 270,000 or so clones, approximately 86% of them seen once. The source material was PBMCs or T cells enriched from blood (not recorded which). Source of these receptors: a woman aged 18-35 years who had recovered from COVID-19.

V is TRBV7-2 and J is TRBJ2-6, with a weak D call TRBD1 (5 bases). The germline gives CDR1 SGHTA, CDR2 FQGNSA. The ends were cut back, 0 bases at V and 2 bases at J, with 8 bases in the middle. The CDR3 has 16 residues. The CDR3 sequence is CASSLAAGPGANVLTF. For the CDR3, the DNA is TGTGCCAGCAGCTTAGCGGCAGGGCCTGGGGCCAACGTCCTGACTTTC.

The chain couples TRBV27 to TRBJ1-4; TRBD1 might be the D (5 bases). Germline assignment: CDR1 MNHEY and CDR2 SMNVEV (reference sequence). The CDR3 is 14 residues long. V lost 5 bases, J lost 5 bases, and 12 bases lay in between. The CDR3 coding sequence is TGTGCCAGCAGTCAGGGCTATACGAATGAAAAACTGTTTTTT. Its protein product is CASSQGYTNEKLFF. The variable domain in full, completed from reference TRBV27 and TRBJ1-4, reads EAQVTQNPRYLITVTGKKLTVTCSQNMNHEYMSWYRQDPGLGLRQIYYSMNVEVTDKGDVPEGYKVSRKEKRNFPLILESPSPNQTSLYFCASSQGYTNEKLFFGSGTQLSVL.

The chain links TRBV2 to TRBJ1-2; D is possibly TRBD1 (6 bases). Trimming took 0 bases from V and 4 from J, leaving 9 bases between them. This CDR3 is 14 amino acids long. The germline V gene has CDR1 SNHLY and CDR2 FYNNEI. The CDR3 protein is CASSEAQGSYGYTF. The CDR3 DNA is TGTGCCAGCAGTGAAGCACAGGGATCCTATGGCTACACCTTC.

V is TRBV7-2 and J is TRBJ2-3, with no clear D. V lost 5 bases and J lost 5, with 17 bases in between. The CDR3 consists of 15 residues. Germline V lookup: CDR1 SGHTA, CDR2 FQGNSA. CDR3: CASSLNPRDGDTQYF. CDR3 DNA sequence: TGTGCCAGCAGCCTAAACCCCCGTGATGGAGATACGCAGTATTTT.

V is TRBV5-1 and J is TRBJ2-5; 9 bases agree with TRBD2. Germline lookup yields CDR1 SGHRS and CDR2 YFSETQ. Germline trimming cut 2 bases from V and 4 bases from J; bases unmatched to any gene: 12. This CDR3 region has 17 residues. In nucleotides, the CDR3 is TGCGCCAGCAGCTTCGACGCACCGGGACTAGCTACAGAGACCCAGTACTTC. Residues: CASSFDAPGLATETQYF.

The chain recombines TRBV18 with TRBJ2-5, with TRBD1 matching over 8 bases. The V segment lost 2 bases and the J segment 5 bases; nucleotides outside the gene matches: 1. The CDR3 has 13 amino acids. Germline CDR1 KGHSH, CDR2 LQKENI. As DNA, the CDR3 is TGTGCCAGCTCACCATACAGGGGGGAGACCCAGTACTTC. The encoded protein is CASSPYRGETQYF.

Here the CDR3 reads CASSIVAGGTETQYF. CDR3 DNA sequence: TGTGCCAGTAGTATAGTGGCAGGGGGTACCGAGACCCAGTACTTC. The V call is TRBV19, the J call TRBJ2-5; 7 nucleotides align to TRBD1. The trim removed 1 base at V and 5 bases at J, leaving 7 bases unmatched. Germline CDR1 is LNHDA and CDR2 is SQIVND (reference sequence). This CDR3 has 15 residues.

The chain combines TRBV7-9 with TRBJ2-1; unclear D gene. The CDR3 is made up of 12 amino acids. In germline, CDR1 is SEHNR, CDR2 FQNEAQ (reference sequence). Trimming took 4 bases from V and 4 from J, leaving 5 bases between them. CDR3 sequence: CASSSPYNEQFF. The CDR3 nucleotides read TGTGCCAGCAGCTCCCCATACAATGAGCAGTTCTTC.

This rearrangement joins TRBV5-1 to TRBJ2-7; 8 nucleotides align to TRBD2. Germline CDR1 reads SGHRS; CDR2 reads YFSETQ. The CDR3 totals 13 residues. V was pared by 2 bases and J by 3 bases, with 1 base of the junction left unmatched. The CDR3, as DNA: TGCGCCAGCAGCTTAGCGGGAGTCTACGAGCAGTACTTC. Its translation: CASSLAGVYEQYF.

The chain uses TRBV28 and TRBJ1-5; D is ambiguous. V was clipped by 2 bases and J by 6 bases, with 17 bases between them. Germline V lookup: CDR1 MDHEN, CDR2 SYDVKM. There are 16 residues in the CDR3. The CDR3 nucleotides are TGTGCCAGCAGTTTAGGAAACAGTCTGGCTGGTCAGCCCCAGCATTTT. It yields the protein CASSLGNSLAGQPQHF.

This chain connects TRBV11-3 to TRBJ2-5; 9 nucleotides match TRBD1. Germline-derived CDR1 and CDR2 are SGHNT and YENEEA. The V gene end was trimmed by 5 bases and the J gene end by 3 bases; junction bases not matched to a gene: 4. This CDR3 has 14 residues. CDR3 bases: TGTGCCAGCAGCCCCCGGACAGGGGAAGAGACCCAGTACTTC. This codes for CASSPRTGEETQYF.